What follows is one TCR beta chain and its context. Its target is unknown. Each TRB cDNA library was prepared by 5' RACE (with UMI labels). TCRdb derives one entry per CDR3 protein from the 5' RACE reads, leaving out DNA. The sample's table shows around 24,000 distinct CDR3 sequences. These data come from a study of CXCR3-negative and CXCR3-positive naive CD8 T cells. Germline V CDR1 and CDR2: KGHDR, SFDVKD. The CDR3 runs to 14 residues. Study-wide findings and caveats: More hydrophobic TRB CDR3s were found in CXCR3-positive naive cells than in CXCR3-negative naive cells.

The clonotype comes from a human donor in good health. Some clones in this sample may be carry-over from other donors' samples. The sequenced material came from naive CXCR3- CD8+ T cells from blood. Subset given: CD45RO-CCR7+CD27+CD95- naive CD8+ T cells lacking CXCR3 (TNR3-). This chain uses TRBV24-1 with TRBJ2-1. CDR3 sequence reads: CATSARGSYNEQFF.